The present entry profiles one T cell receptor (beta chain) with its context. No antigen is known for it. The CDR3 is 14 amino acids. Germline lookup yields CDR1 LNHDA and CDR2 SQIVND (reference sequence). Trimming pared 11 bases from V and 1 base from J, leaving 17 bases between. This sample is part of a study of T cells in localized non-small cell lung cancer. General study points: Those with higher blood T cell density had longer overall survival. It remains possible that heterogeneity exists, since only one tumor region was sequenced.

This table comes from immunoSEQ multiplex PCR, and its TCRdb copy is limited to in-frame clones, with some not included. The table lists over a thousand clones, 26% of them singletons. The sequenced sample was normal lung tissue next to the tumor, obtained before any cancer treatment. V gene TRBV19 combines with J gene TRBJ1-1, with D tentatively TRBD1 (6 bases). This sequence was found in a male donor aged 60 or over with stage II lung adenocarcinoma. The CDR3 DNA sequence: TGTGCCTGTACTTACAGGGCTACGAACACTGAAGCTTTCTTT. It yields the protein CACTYRATNTEAFF.